These 20 T cell receptor beta chains came from one sample sequenced in a study of CD8+ T cells in alopecia areata. Investigators isolated RNA and reverse transcribed it into cDNA to act as the sequencing template. Sequencing used immunoSEQ multiplex PCR; TCRdb keeps in-frame clones, though not all of them. The table has some 7,000 clones, less than 80% seen once. Obtained from alopecia areata patients were lesional scalp punch biopsies along with peripheral blood. This specimen consisted of skin, obtained at week 0. The receptors stem from a human donor with alopecia areata.

The V and J genes are TRBV14 and TRBJ2-5; no firm D call. The germline CDR1 and CDR2 sequences are SGHDN and FVKESK. Trimming left V 4 bases short and J 7 bases short, with 10 bases between. The CDR3 totals 12 residues. The CDR3 DNA is TGTGCCAGCAGCCCCGCCCCGTGGACCCAGTACTTC. Its protein product is CASSPAPWTQYF. The full variable domain, in which reference TRBV14 and TRBJ2-5 provide the parts outside the CDR3, is EAGVTQFPSHSVIEKGQTVTLRCDPISGHDNLYWYRRVMGKEIKFLLHFVKESKQDESGMPNNRFLAERTGGTYSTLKVQPAELEDSGVYFCASSPAPWTQYFGPGTRLLVL.

The chain couples TRBV4-3 to TRBJ2-1, with 11 bases fitting TRBD2. The V segment lost 1 base and the J segment 5 bases; nucleotides outside the gene matches: 1. Germline lookup yields CDR1 LGHNA and CDR2 YSLEER. This CDR3 has 15 residues. CDR3 coding DNA: TGCGCCAGCAGCCAAGGACTAGCGGGGAACAATGAGCAGTTCTTC. It is translated as CASSQGLAGNNEQFF.

The genes are TRBV11-2 and TRBJ2-1; 8 positions agree with TRBD1. The germline V gene encodes CDR1 SGHAT and CDR2 FQNNGV. Germline trimming cut 5 bases from V and 6 bases from J; bases unmatched to any gene: 6. The CDR3 contains 14 residues. The CDR3 sequence: CASSGQGIFNEQFF. For the CDR3, the DNA is TGTGCCAGCAGCGGACAGGGTATATTCAATGAGCAGTTCTTC.

This rearrangement joins TRBV6-1 to TRBJ1-1; tentative D call: TRBD1 (6 bases). The germline gives CDR1 MNHNS, CDR2 SASEGT. Trimming left V 4 bases short and J 1 base short, with 10 bases between. CDR3 length equals 14 residues. The CDR3, as DNA: TGTGCCAGCAGTGGTCCGGGGGCGAACACTGAAGCTTTCTTT. Protein: CASSGPGANTEAFF.

The rearrangement joins TRBV19 to TRBJ2-1; 11 bases align to TRBD2. Looked up from germline, CDR1 is LNHDA and CDR2 is SQIVND (reference sequence). After removal of 0 bases from V and 9 bases from J, the junction contained 4 bases not matched to a gene. The CDR3 consists of 15 residues. CDR3 nucleotides: TGTGCCAGTAGTATAGAACTAGCGGGGGCGGCTGAGCAGTTCTTC. Translation: CASSIELAGAAEQFF.

The rearrangement uses TRBV6-5 and TRBJ1-1; no clear D. CDR3 size: 15 residues. Trimming removed 0 bases from V and 6 bases from J, with 14 bases in between. From germline, CDR1 is MNHEY and CDR2 SVGAGI. CDR3 sequence (DNA): TGTGCCAGCAGTTACTCGTTCGTACTCGGGTCTGAAGCTTTCTTT. It codes for CASSYSFVLGSEAFF.

The genes are TRBV19 and TRBJ2-3; 8 positions match TRBD1. The CDR3 contains 16 residues. Germline CDR1 is LNHDA and CDR2 is SQIVND (reference sequence). J was trimmed by 4 bases and V by 5 bases; bases with no gene match: 11. CDR3 sequence reads: CASSPLTGDLADTQYF. CDR3 nucleotides: TGTGCCAGTAGTCCTCTGACAGGGGATCTCGCAGATACGCAGTATTTT.

This clone was observed once. The J gene is TRBJ2-6, the V gene TRBV2, with 10 bases that match TRBD1. The length of the CDR3 is 17 residues. The trim removed 6 bases at V and 2 bases at J, leaving 7 bases unmatched. CDR1 and CDR2 from the germline V gene are SNHLY and FYNNEI. CDR3: CASRLTGGATGANVLTF. The CDR3 DNA is TGTGCCAGCAGACTGACAGGGGGCGCGACTGGGGCCAACGTCCTGACTTTC.

J is TRBJ1-3 and V is TRBV11-3, with 7 bases fitting TRBD1. The CDR3 extends over 16 amino acids. From germline, CDR1 is SGHNT and CDR2 YENEEA. The J segment lost 10 bases and the V segment lost 0 bases, leaving 12 bases of the junction unmatched. The CDR3 loop reads CASSLDGADRRSTIYF. The DNA for the CDR3 is TGTGCCAGCAGCTTAGATGGTGCGGACAGGCGGTCGACCATATATTTT.

A word on this clone: The identical CDR3 is also encoded by other nucleotide sequences in the sample. This sequence joins TRBV25-1 and TRBJ1-6; TRBD1 matches at 7 bases. Unmatched junction bases numbered 4, after V lost 0 bases and J lost 8 bases. From germline, CDR1 is MGHDK and CDR2 SYGVNS. CDR3 length equals 15 residues. CDR3 DNA sequence: TGTGCCAGCAGTGAATACAGGGGGAAGGATTCACCCCTCCACTTT. The encoded protein is CASSEYRGKDSPLHF.

Here the CDR3 DNA reads TGTGCCAGCAGCTTTGAGAACAGGGGAAATTCACCCCTCCACTTT. It codes for CASSFENRGNSPLHF. The chain couples TRBV7-9 to TRBJ1-6; 7 bases fit TRBD1. Trimming cost V 3 bases and J 7 bases; bases outside gene matches: 6. In germline, CDR1 is SEHNR, CDR2 FQNEAQ (reference sequence). CDR3 length equals 15 residues.

The chain carries TRBV25-1 and TRBJ2-1, with unresolved D. CDR1 MGHDK and CDR2 SYGVNS come from the germline V gene. Deletions cut 4 bases from V and 0 bases from J, with 13 bases between. CDR3 length: 16 amino acids. CDR3 in amino acids: CASSGTETSSYNEQFF. Here the CDR3 DNA reads TGTGCCAGCAGTGGTACGGAGACGAGCTCCTACAATGAGCAGTTCTTC.

This rearrangement joins TRBV30 to TRBJ2-2, with unresolved D. V gave up 5 bases and J gave up 1 base, with 11 bases separating them. The germline CDR1 and CDR2 sequences are GTSNPN and SVGIG (reference sequence). This CDR3 is 14 amino acids long. The CDR3 spells CAWHVSRNTGELFF. The CDR3 bases are TGTGCCTGGCATGTATCTAGGAACACCGGGGAGCTGTTTTTT. The entire variable domain, with the rest obtained from reference TRBV30 and TRBJ2-2, is as follows: SQTIHQWPATLVQPVGSPLSLECTVEGTSNPNLYWYRQAAGRGLQLLFYSVGIGQISSEVPQNLSASRPQDRQFILSSKKLLLSDSGFYLCAWHVSRNTGELFFGEGSRLTVL.

This clone has just a few counts. The junction departs from germline at one end; a sequencing error may be responsible. The chain has TRBV20-1 and TRBJ1-1; D ambiguous. Germline loops: CDR1 DFQATT, CDR2 SNEGSKA (reference sequence). This CDR3 contains 8 residues. The CDR3 sequence is CSANDRAF. CDR3 DNA sequence: TGCAGTGCTAACGACCGGGCGTTT.

The chain has TRBV6-5 and TRBJ1-6, with a possible D match to TRBD1 (6 bases). Trimming took 4 bases from V and 10 from J, leaving 14 bases between them. Germline V gene sequence: CDR1 MNHEY, CDR2 SVGAGI. The CDR3 sequence is 14 residues long. The CDR3 nucleotides read TGTGCCAGCAGTTCCCCCAGGGGAGGATCACCCCTCCACTTT. Amino acid sequence: CASSSPRGGSPLHF.

CDR3 coding DNA: TGTGCCAGCAGCCCACAAAACGAGCAGTACTTC. Translated, it gives CASSPQNEQYF. This rearrangement joins TRBV7-9 to TRBJ2-7, with no clear D. Trimming took 5 bases from V and 5 from J, leaving 7 bases between them. Germline lookup yields CDR1 SEHNR and CDR2 FQNEAQ (reference sequence). This CDR3 spans 11 amino acids.

The chain combines TRBV9 with TRBJ2-5, with TRBD1 matching 11 bases. This CDR3 spans 14 amino acids. Germline lookup yields CDR1 SGDLS and CDR2 YYNGEE. Trimming cost V 4 bases and J 5 bases; bases outside gene matches: 4. The DNA for the CDR3 is TGTGCCAGCAGCACGGACAGGGGGCAGGAGACCCAGTACTTC. This gives the protein CASSTDRGQETQYF.

This clone was recorded a few times. The V call is TRBV6-8, the J call TRBJ2-4; possible D gene TRBD2, 7 bases. V lost 6 bases to trimming and J lost 4 bases, with 16 bases between them. CDR1 MNHGY and CDR2 SAAAGT come from the germline V gene. The CDR3 is made up of 15 amino acids. The CDR3 DNA follows: TGTGCCAGCAGCCTCGTAGGGGGGGCAAAAAACATTCAGTACTTC. Translated, it gives CASSLVGGAKNIQYF.

The chain carries TRBV5-1 and TRBJ2-2; tentative D call: TRBD2 (6 bases). The CDR3 is 15 residues long. Trimming pared 5 bases from V and 2 bases from J, leaving 13 bases between. Germline assignment: CDR1 SGHRS and CDR2 YFSETQ. The CDR3 region is CASRPTGLNTGELFF. The CDR3 DNA sequence: TGCGCCAGCAGGCCGACGGGACTCAACACCGGGGAGCTGTTTTTT.

The V gene is TRBV6-4, the J gene TRBJ2-2, with 7 bases identical to TRBD1. Germline CDR1 MRHNA, CDR2 SNTAGT. This CDR3 region has 19 residues. The V segment lost 6 bases and the J segment 0 bases; nucleotides outside the gene matches: 16. The CDR3 loop reads CASSPRDRSPDANTGELFF. DNA for the CDR3: TGTGCCAGCAGCCCACGGGACAGATCCCCCGACGCGAACACCGGGGAGCTGTTTTTT.